The 13 T cell receptor beta chains listed next were all sequenced from one sample in a study of Ad26.COV2.S vaccination and SARS-CoV-2 variants. Clones were read by immunoSEQ multiplex PCR, and TCRdb kept only the in-frame ones, dropping some. The sample gives some 400,000 clones, 89% of which show up once; 1.5% to 2% is in the top ten. Treatment indicated: some 20 received Ad26.COV2.S at low or high dose, single or two shots; several received placebo; per-sample allocation not given. Following the first vaccine or placebo injection, samples were taken on day 63. The material was peripheral blood, obtained in a trial of Ad26.COV2.S vaccine versus placebo. These receptors were collected from a person between 18 and 65 years old who received the Ad26.COV2.S COVID-19 vaccine or a placebo.

This chain uses TRBV7-9 with TRBJ1-2, with 9 bases lining up with TRBD1. The junction had 9 bases not matched to a gene; V was cut back by 3 bases and J by 7 bases. Per germline, CDR1 SEHNR and CDR2 FQNEAQ (reference sequence). The CDR3 contains 15 residues. In DNA form, the CDR3 reads TGTGCCAGCAGCTTTCCGGGACAGGGTCGGTCTGGCTACACCTTC. Protein product: CASSFPGQGRSGYTF.

The V and J genes are TRBV2 and TRBJ1-1; D gene uncertain. Germline assignment: CDR1 SNHLY and CDR2 FYNNEI. V shed 4 bases and J shed 1 base, with 7 bases lying between them. The CDR3 is 13 residues long. CDR3 in DNA: TGTGCCAGCAGTGGTGTGGGGAACACTGAAGCTTTCTTT. Translating gives CASSGVGNTEAFF.

The chain employs TRBV5-1 and TRBJ1-5, with D possibly being TRBD1 (6 bases). V gave up 7 bases and J gave up 4 bases, with 18 bases separating them. The CDR3 is 15 amino acids. Germline loops: CDR1 SGHRS, CDR2 YFSETQ. The CDR3 DNA reads TGCGCCAGCTCGCCAGGGGATTCCCAAAATCAGCCCCAGCATTTT. This encodes CASSPGDSQNQPQHF.

This clone was observed a handful of times. The chain employs TRBV30 and TRBJ2-7; 10 bases are a match to TRBD1. Germline values: CDR1 GTSNPN, CDR2 SVGIG (reference sequence). The J segment lost 5 bases and the V segment lost 3 bases, leaving 13 bases of the junction unmatched. The CDR3 covers 16 residues. CDR3 loop: CAWSQIPGTGADEQYF. The CDR3 DNA reads as TGTGCCTGGAGCCAAATCCCCGGGACAGGGGCCGACGAGCAGTACTTC. Supplemented by reference TRBV30 and TRBJ2-7, the full variable domain reads SQTIHQWPATLVQPVGSPLSLECTVEGTSNPNLYWYRQAAGRGLQLLFYSVGIGQISSEVPQNLSASRPQDRQFILSSKKLLLSDSGFYLCAWSQIPGTGADEQYFGPGTRLTVT.

This clone showed up just a few times. The chain is built from TRBV4-3 and TRBJ2-1; D is ambiguous. Trimming removed 1 base from V and 7 bases from J, with 14 bases in between. Germline CDR1 and CDR2: LGHNA and YSLEER. The CDR3 consists of 15 residues. In DNA, the CDR3 is TGCGCCAGCAGCCAAGCTGGGTCAATACTGAATGAGCAGTTCTTC. Translating it yields CASSQAGSILNEQFF.

This chain links TRBV27 with TRBJ2-3; 7 bases are a match to TRBD2. The CDR3 covers 12 residues. The V gene's germline CDR1 is MNHEY and CDR2 SMNVEV (reference sequence). CDR3 residues: CAGGRSADTQYF. CDR3 coding DNA: TGTGCGGGAGGGAGAAGTGCAGATACGCAGTATTTT.

This sequence joins TRBV6-6 and TRBJ1-2, with D perhaps matching TRBD1 (6 bases). The CDR3 extends over 15 amino acids. The germline V and J ends were trimmed by 2 bases and 1 base, with 11 bases remaining between them. Germline assignment: CDR1 MNHNY and CDR2 SVGAGI (reference sequence). CDR3 amino acids: CASSYDRNNNYGYTF. In nucleotides, the CDR3 is TGTGCCAGCAGTTACGACAGGAACAATAACTATGGCTACACCTTC.

The chain combines TRBV28 with TRBJ1-2; weak D call: TRBD1 (5 bases). Germline CDR1 MDHEN, CDR2 SYDVKM. Trimming took off 8 bases at V and 2 bases at J, with 18 bases between the two ends. The CDR3 totals 15 residues. The CDR3: CASVASGRTNYGYTF. The CDR3 DNA is TGTGCCAGCGTCGCCTCCGGACGGACAAACTATGGCTACACCTTC.

The chain combines TRBV7-6 with TRBJ2-3; D is unresolved. The germline V and J ends were trimmed by 5 bases and 1 base, with 4 bases remaining between them. Germline V lookup: CDR1 SGHVS, CDR2 FNYEAQ. The CDR3 contains 12 residues. CDR3 DNA: TGTGCCAGCAGCCTAGGCACAGATACGCAGTATTTT. Translating it yields CASSLGTDTQYF.

The chain carries TRBV27 and TRBJ1-4, with D tentatively TRBD1 (6 bases). Per germline, CDR1 MNHEY and CDR2 SMNVEV (reference sequence). This CDR3 is 17 amino acids long. With 5 bases removed from V and 0 bases from J, the gap between germline ends came to 16 bases. The CDR3 DNA reads TGTGCCAGCAGTACCTCGACAGGATGGGCAACTAATGAAAAACTGTTTTTT. Protein sequence: CASSTSTGWATNEKLFF.

V usage is TRBV5-6 and J usage is TRBJ2-1; TRBD2 matches at 7 bases. Germline CDR1 and CDR2: SGHDT and YYEEEE. CDR3 size: 16 residues. V shed 4 bases and J 3 bases; nucleotides not matched to a gene: 10. CDR3: CASSPATERGYNEQFF. The CDR3 DNA follows: TGTGCCAGCAGCCCCGCTACGGAGCGGGGCTACAATGAGCAGTTCTTC. Variable domain in full (rest from reference TRBV5-6 and TRBJ2-1): DAGVTQSPTHLIKTRGQQVTLRCSPKSGHDTVSWYQQALGQGPQFIFQYYEEEERQRGNFPDRFSGHQFPNYSSELNVNALLLGDSALYLCASSPATERGYNEQFFGPGTRLTVL.

This clone was seen only once. The chain employs TRBV3-1 (or the pseudogene TRBV3-2) and TRBJ2-6; D is uncertain. V was trimmed by 4 bases and J by 4 bases, leaving 5 bases between them. The germline V gene has CDR1 LGHDT and CDR2 YNNKEL (reference sequence). The CDR3 runs to 13 residues. CDR3 region: CASSLGGANVLTF. The CDR3 DNA follows: TGTGCCAGCAGCCTGGGAGGGGCCAACGTCCTGACTTTC.

To note about this clone: This same CDR3 is encoded by further DNA sequences in the sample. This rearrangement joins TRBV15 to TRBJ2-2, with D uncertain. CDR3 size: 15 residues. Germline V CDR1 and CDR2: LNHNV, YYDKDF (reference sequence). Trimming removed 0 bases from V and 1 base from J, with 6 bases in between. The CDR3 sequence is CATSRERGNTGELFF. The CDR3 DNA reads as TGTGCCACCAGCAGAGAGCGCGGGAACACCGGGGAGCTGTTTTTT. Based on the CDR3 plus reference TRBV15 and TRBJ2-2, the full variable domain is DAMVIQNPRYQVTQFGKPVTLSCSQTLNHNVMYWYQQKSSQAPKLLFHYYDKDFNNEADTPDNFQSRRPNTSFCFLDIRSPGLGDTAMYLCATSRERGNTGELFFGEGSRLTVL.